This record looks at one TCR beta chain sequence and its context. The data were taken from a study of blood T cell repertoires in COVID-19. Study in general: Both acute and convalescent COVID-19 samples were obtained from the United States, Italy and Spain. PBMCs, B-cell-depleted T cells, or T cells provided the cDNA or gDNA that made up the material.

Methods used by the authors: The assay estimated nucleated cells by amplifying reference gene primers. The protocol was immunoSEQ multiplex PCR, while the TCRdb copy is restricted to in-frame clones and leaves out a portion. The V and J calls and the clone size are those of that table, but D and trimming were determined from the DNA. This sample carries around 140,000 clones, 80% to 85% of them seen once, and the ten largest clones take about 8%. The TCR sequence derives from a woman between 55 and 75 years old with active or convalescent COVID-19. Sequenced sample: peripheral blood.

The CDR3 nucleotides read TGCGCCAGCAGCTGGACAGAAAGTCTCTACAATGAGCAGTTCTTC. It encodes CASSWTESLYNEQFF. The chain uses TRBV5-1 and TRBJ2-1, with D perhaps matching TRBD1 (6 bases). Trimming took 3 bases from V and 3 from J, leaving 13 bases between them. CDR1 and CDR2 (germline): SGHRS, YFSETQ. The CDR3 has 15 residues.